This T cell receptor (beta chain) was recorded in a study of beta chain features in type 1 diabetes. Sequencing targeted expressed TCRB transcripts, as all isolated RNA had been reverse transcribed. Profiled with immunoSEQ multiplex PCR; TCRdb holds only in-frame clones, not every one. The profile covers some 240,000 clones, with approximately 10% appearing a single time and 1% to 1.5% taken by the ten largest. Germline CDR1 MDHEN, CDR2 SYDVKM. The CDR3 covers 15 residues. V shed 10 bases and J 0 bases; nucleotides not matched to a gene: 11. Findings and limits, study-wide: For type 1 diabetes patients, VDJ junctions showed fewer insertions and more deletions.

Concerning this clone itself: The target antigen is unknown.

The clonotype originates from a man younger than 35 in good health. The sample was central memory CD4+ T cells from blood. The chain employs TRBV28 and TRBJ2-7; 8 bases agree with TRBD1. Here the CDR3 reads CATETRDRSSYEQYF. CDR3 sequence (DNA): TGTGCCACCGAAACCCGGGACAGGAGCTCCTACGAGCAGTACTTC.